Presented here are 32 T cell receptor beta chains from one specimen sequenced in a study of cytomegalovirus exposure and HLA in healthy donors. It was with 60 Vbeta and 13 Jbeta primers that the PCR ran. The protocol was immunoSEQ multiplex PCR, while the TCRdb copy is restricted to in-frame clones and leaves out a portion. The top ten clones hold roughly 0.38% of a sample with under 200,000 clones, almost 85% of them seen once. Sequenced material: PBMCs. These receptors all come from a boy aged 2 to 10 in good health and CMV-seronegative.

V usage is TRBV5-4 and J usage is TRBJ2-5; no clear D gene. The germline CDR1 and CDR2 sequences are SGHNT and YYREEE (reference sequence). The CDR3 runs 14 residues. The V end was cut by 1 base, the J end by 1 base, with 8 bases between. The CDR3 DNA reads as TGTGCCAGCAGCTTGCTCTCCGGCCAAGAGACCCAGTACTTC. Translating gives CASSLLSGQETQYF.

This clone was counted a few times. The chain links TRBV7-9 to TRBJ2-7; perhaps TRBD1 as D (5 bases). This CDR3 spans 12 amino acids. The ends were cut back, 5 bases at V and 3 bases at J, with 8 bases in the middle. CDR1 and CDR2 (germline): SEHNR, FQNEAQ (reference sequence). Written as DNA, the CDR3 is TGTGCCAGCAGCACCACAGGCTACGAGCAGTACTTC. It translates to CASSTTGYEQYF. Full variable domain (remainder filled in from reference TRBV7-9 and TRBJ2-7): DTGVSQNPRHKITKRGQNVTFRCDPISEHNRLYWYRQTLGQGPEFLTYFQNEAQLEKSRLLSDRFSAERPKGSFSTLEIQRTEQGDSAMYLCASSTTGYEQYFGPGTRLTVT.

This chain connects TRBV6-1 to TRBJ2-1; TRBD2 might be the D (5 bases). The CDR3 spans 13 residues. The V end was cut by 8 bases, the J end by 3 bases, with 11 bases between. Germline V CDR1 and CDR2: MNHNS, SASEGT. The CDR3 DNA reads TGTGCCAGCTCCTCGGGGAACTACAATGAGCAGTTCTTC. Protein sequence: CASSSGNYNEQFF.

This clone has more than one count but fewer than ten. Here the CDR3 DNA reads TGTGCCAGCACCCCCGGACTAGCGGGAGGGAAGCTGTTTTTT. It specifies CASTPGLAGGKLFF. This chain uses TRBV6-5 with TRBJ2-2, with TRBD2 matching over 15 bases. Per germline, CDR1 MNHEY and CDR2 SVGAGI. The ends lost 7 bases at V and 12 bases at J; junction bases unmatched: 6. The CDR3 has 14 amino acids.

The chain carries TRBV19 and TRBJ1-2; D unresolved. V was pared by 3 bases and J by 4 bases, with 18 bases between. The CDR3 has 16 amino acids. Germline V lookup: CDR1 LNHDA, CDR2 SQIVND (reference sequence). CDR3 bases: TGTGCCAGTAGTATGCAAGAGGCAGCCGCTCCCTATGGCTACACCTTC. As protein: CASSMQEAAAPYGYTF.

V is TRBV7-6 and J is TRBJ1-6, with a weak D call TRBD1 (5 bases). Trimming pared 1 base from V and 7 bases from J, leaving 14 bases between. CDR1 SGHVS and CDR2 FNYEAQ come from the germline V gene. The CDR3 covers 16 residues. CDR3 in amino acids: CASSLGGRTYNSPLHF. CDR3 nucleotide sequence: TGTGCCAGCAGCTTAGGGGGGAGGACATACAATTCACCCCTCCACTTT. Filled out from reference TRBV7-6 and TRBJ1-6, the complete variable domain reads GAGVSQSPRYKVTKRGQDVALRCDPISGHVSLYWYRQALGQGPEFLTYFNYEAQQDKSGLPNDRFSAERPEGSISTLTIQRTEQRDSAMYRCASSLGGRTYNSPLHFGNGTRLTVT.

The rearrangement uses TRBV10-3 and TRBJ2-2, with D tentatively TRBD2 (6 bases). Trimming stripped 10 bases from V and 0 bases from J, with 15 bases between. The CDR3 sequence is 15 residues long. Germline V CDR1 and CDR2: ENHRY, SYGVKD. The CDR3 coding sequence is TGTGCCACCAAAGCGGGTAGCGCGAACACCGGGGAGCTGTTTTTT. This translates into CATKAGSANTGELFF.

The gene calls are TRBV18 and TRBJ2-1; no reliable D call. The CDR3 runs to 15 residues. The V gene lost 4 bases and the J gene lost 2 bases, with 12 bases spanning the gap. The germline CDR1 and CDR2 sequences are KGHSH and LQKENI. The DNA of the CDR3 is TGTGCCAGCTCACTTACTACCCCCCCCTACAATGAGCAGTTCTTC. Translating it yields CASSLTTPPYNEQFF.

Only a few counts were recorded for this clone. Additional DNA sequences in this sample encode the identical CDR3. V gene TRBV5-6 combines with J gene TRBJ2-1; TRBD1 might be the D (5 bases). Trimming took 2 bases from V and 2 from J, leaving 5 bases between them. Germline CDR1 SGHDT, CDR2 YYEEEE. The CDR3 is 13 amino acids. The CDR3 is CASSLGAYNEQFF. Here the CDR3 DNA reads TGTGCCAGCAGCTTAGGGGCCTACAATGAGCAGTTCTTC. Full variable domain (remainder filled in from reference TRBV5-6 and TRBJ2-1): DAGVTQSPTHLIKTRGQQVTLRCSPKSGHDTVSWYQQALGQGPQFIFQYYEEEERQRGNFPDRFSGHQFPNYSSELNVNALLLGDSALYLCASSLGAYNEQFFGPGTRLTVL.

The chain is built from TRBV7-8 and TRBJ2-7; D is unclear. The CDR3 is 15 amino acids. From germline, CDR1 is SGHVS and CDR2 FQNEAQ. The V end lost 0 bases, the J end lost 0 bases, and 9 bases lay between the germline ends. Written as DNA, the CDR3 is TGTGCCAGCAGCTTAGCGACGGAGAGCTCCTACGAGCAGTACTTC. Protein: CASSLATESSYEQYF.

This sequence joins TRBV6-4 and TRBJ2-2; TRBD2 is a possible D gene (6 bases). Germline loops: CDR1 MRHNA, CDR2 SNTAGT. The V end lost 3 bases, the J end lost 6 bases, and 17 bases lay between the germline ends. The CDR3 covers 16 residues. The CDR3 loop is CASSELRDSPAGELFF. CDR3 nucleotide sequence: TGTGCCAGCAGTGAATTACGGGACTCCCCTGCCGGGGAGCTGTTTTTT.

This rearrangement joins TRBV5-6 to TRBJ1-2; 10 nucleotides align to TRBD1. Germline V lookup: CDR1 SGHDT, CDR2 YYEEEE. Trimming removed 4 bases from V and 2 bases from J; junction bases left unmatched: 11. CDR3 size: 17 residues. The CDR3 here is CASSPGTGARINYGYTF. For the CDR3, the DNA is TGTGCCAGCAGCCCTGGGACAGGGGCTAGGATCAACTATGGCTACACCTTC.

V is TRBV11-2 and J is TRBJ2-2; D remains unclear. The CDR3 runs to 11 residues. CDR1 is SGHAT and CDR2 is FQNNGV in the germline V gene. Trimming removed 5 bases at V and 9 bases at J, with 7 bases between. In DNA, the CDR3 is TGTGCCAGCAGCGAAGCGTGGGAGCTGTTTTTT. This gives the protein CASSEAWELFF. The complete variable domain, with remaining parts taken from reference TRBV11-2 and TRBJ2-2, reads EAGVAQSPRYKIIEKRQSVAFWCNPISGHATLYWYQQILGQGPKLLIQFQNNGVVDDSQLPKDRFSAERLKGVDSTLKIQPAKLEDSAVYLCASSEAWELFFGEGSRLTVL.

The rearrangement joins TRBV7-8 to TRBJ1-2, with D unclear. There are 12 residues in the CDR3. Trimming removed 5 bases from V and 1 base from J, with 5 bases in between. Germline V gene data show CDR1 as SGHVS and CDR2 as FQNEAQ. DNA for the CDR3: TGTGCCAGCAGCGCGGTTAACTATGGCTACACCTTC. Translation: CASSAVNYGYTF.

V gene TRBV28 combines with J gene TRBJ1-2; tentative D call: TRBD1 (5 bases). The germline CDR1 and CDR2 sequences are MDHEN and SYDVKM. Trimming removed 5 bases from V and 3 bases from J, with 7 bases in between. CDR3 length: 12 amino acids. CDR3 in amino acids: CASSGDYYGYTF. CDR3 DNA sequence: TGTGCCAGCAGTGGGGACTACTATGGCTACACCTTC.

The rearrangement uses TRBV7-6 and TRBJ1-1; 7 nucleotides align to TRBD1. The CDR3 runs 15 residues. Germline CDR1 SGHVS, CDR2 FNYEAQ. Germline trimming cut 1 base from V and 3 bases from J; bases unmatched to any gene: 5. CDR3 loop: CASSLERQGDTEAFF. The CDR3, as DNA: TGTGCCAGCAGCTTAGAAAGACAGGGTGACACTGAAGCTTTCTTT.

The CDR3 loop reads CASSRLGYEQYF. Written as DNA, the CDR3 is TGTGCCAGCAGCCGACTAGGGTACGAGCAGTACTTC. This rearrangement joins TRBV4-2 to TRBJ2-7; tentatively, D is TRBD2 (6 bases). The germline gives CDR1 LGHNA, CDR2 YNFKEQ. The CDR3 is 12 amino acids. The V end lost 4 bases, the J end lost 4 bases, and 8 bases lay between the germline ends.

CDR3 protein: CASSQRTGSNTGELFF. In nucleotides, the CDR3 is TGCGCCAGCAGCCAACGGACAGGGTCAAACACCGGGGAGCTGTTTTTT. V and J are TRBV5-1 and TRBJ2-2, with TRBD1 matching 8 bases. CDR1 and CDR2 from the germline V gene are SGHRS and YFSETQ. This CDR3 region has 16 residues. V dropped 4 bases and J dropped 2; count of bases not matched to a gene: 7. The complete variable domain, with remaining parts taken from reference TRBV5-1 and TRBJ2-2, reads KAGVTQTPRYLIKTRGQQVTLSCSPISGHRSVSWYQQTPGQGLQFLFEYFSETQRNKGNFPGRFSGRQFSNSRSEMNVSTLELGDSALYLCASSQRTGSNTGELFFGEGSRLTVL.

This CDR3 reads CASSPWTASGQETQYF. The CDR3 nucleotides read TGTGCCAGCAGCCCTTGGACTGCTAGCGGGCAAGAGACCCAGTACTTC. V usage is TRBV7-2 and J usage is TRBJ2-5; TRBD2 agrees at 8 bases. The CDR3 consists of 16 residues. Losses at the gene ends were 5 bases for V and 2 bases for J; bases not matched to a gene: 10. Germline V gene sequence: CDR1 SGHTA, CDR2 FQGNSA. Variable domain in full (rest from reference TRBV7-2 and TRBJ2-5): GAGVSQSPSNKVTEKGKDVELRCDPISGHTALYWYRQSLGQGLEFLIYFQGNSAPDKSGLPSDRFSAERTGGSVSTLTIQRTQQEDSAVYLCASSPWTASGQETQYFGPGTRLLVL.

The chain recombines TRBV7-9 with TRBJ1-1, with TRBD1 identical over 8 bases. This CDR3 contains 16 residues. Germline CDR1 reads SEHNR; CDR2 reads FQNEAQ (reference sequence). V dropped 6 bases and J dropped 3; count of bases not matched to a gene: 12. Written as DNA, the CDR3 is TGTGCCAGCAGTCCAGACAGGGGCTATTTTGACACTGAAGCTTTCTTT. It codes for CASSPDRGYFDTEAFF.

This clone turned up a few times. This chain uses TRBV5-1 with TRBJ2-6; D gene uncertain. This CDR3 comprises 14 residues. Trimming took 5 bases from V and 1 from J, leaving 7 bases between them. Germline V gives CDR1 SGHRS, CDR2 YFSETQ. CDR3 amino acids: CASSPVSGANVLTF. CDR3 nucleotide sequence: TGCGCCAGCAGTCCGGTATCTGGGGCCAACGTCCTGACTTTC.

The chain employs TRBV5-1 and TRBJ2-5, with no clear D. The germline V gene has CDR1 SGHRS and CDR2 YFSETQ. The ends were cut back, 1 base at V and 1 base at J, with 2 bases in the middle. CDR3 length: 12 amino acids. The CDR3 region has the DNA TGCGCCAGCAGCTTGCTCCAAGAGACCCAGTACTTC. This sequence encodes CASSLLQETQYF.

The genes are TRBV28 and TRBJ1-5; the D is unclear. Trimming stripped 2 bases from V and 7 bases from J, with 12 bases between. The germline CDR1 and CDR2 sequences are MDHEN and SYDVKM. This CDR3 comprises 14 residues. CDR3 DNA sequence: TGTGCCAGCAGTTTAGAGGGTCGTCGGCAGCCCCAGCATTTT. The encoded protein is CASSLEGRRQPQHF.

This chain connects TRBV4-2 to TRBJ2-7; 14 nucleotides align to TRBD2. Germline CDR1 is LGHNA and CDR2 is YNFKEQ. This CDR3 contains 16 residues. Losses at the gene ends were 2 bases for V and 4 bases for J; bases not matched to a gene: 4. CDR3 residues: CASSQPGTSGSYEQYF. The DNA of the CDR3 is TGTGCCAGCAGCCAACCCGGGACTAGCGGGAGTTACGAGCAGTACTTC.

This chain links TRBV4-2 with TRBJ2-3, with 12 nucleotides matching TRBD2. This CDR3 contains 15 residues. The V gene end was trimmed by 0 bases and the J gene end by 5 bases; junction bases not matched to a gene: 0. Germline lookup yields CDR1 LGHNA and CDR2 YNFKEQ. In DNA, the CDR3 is TGTGCCAGCAGCCAAGAGGGACTAGCGGGAGATACGCAGTATTTT. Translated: CASSQEGLAGDTQYF.

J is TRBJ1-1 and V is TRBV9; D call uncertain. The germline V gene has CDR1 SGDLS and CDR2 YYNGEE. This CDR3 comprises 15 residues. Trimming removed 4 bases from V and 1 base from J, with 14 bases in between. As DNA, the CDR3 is TGTGCCAGCAGCACTGCTGGTCACGGGAACACTGAAGCTTTCTTT. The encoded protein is CASSTAGHGNTEAFF.

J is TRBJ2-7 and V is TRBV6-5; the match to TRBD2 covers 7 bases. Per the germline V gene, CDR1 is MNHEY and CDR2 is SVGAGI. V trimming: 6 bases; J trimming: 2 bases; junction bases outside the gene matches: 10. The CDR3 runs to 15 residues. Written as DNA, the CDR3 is TGTGCCAGCAGCCGGGTAGGACTAGGGGCCTACGAGCAGTACTTC. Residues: CASSRVGLGAYEQYF.

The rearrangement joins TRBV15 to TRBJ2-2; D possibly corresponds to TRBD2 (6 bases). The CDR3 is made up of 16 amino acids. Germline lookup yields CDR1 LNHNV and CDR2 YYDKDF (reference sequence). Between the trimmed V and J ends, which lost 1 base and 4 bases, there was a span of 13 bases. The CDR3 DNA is TGTGCCACCAGCAGAGGAAGCGGAGGGCCCACCGGGGAGCTGTTTTTT. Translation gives CATSRGSGGPTGELFF.

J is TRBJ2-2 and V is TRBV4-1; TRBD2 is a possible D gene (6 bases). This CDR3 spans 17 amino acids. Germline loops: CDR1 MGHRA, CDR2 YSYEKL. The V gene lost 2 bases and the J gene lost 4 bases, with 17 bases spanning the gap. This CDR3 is CASSQSLKGRFTGELFF. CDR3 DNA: TGCGCCAGCAGCCAAAGCCTCAAGGGGAGGTTCACCGGGGAGCTGTTTTTT.

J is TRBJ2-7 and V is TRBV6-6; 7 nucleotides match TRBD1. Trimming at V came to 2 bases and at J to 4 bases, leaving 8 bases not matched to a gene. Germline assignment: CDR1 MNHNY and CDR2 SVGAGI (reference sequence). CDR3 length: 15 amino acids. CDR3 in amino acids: CASSYADGTAYEQYF. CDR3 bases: TGTGCCAGCAGTTACGCCGACGGGACAGCATACGAGCAGTACTTC.

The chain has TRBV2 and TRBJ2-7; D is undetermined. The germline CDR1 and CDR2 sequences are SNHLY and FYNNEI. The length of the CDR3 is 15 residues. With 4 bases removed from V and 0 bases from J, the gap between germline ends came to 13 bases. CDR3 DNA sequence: TGTGCCAGCAGTGGAATAAGCGTATACTCCTACGAGCAGTACTTC. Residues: CASSGISVYSYEQYF.

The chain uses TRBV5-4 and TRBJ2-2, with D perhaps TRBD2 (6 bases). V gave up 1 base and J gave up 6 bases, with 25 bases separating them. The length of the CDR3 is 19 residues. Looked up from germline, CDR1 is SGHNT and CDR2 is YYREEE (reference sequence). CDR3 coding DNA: TGTGCCAGCAGCTTGCCCCCCGGTTCGGAGGGCCGCGGATCCGGGGAGCTGTTTTTT. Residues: CASSLPPGSEGRGSGELFF. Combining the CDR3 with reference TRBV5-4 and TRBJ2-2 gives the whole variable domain ETGVTQSPTHLIKTRGQQVTLRCSSQSGHNTVSWYQQALGQGPQFIFQYYREEENGRGNFPPRFSGLQFPNYSSELNVNALELDDSALYLCASSLPPGSEGRGSGELFFGEGSRLTVL.